Each of the 27 T cell receptor beta chains below was sequenced from the same sample in a study of T cell changes during pregnancy in multiple sclerosis. Generated by immunoSEQ multiplex PCR, the TCRdb table keeps only in-frame clones and is missing some. The data contain fewer than 100,000 clones, 93% of them singletons. The material was peripheral blood, obtained after pregnancy. These receptors were taken from a female donor in good health, enrolled as a control in a pregnancy study.

The genes are TRBV7-3 and TRBJ2-7; D is perhaps TRBD1 (6 bases). V gave up 2 bases and J gave up 6 bases, with 17 bases separating them. The length of the CDR3 is 15 residues. Germline-derived CDR1 and CDR2 are SGHTA and FQGTGA. In DNA form, the CDR3 reads TGTGCCAGCAGCTTACACCGAGAGCAGGGGCTCGAGCAGTACTTC. Its protein is CASSLHREQGLEQYF.

This sequence joins TRBV5-1 and TRBJ2-1; TRBD1 aligns across 7 bases. The CDR3 length is 15 residues. The junction had 6 bases not matched to a gene; V was cut back by 4 bases and J by 2 bases. Germline V gene sequence: CDR1 SGHRS, CDR2 YFSETQ. CDR3 in DNA: TGCGCCAGCAGCCACCGGGACAGAACCTACAATGAGCAGTTCTTC. It yields the protein CASSHRDRTYNEQFF.

The V call is TRBV18, the J call TRBJ2-5; the D gene is possibly TRBD1 (5 bases). Between the trimmed V and J ends, which lost 7 bases and 4 bases, there was a span of 13 bases. CDR3 length equals 13 residues. In germline, CDR1 is KGHSH, CDR2 LQKENI. CDR3 DNA sequence: TGTGCCAGCTTCCCAGGGTTACGAGAGACCCAGTACTTC. Translating gives CASFPGLRETQYF.

The chain is built from TRBV18 and TRBJ1-2; a weak D match, TRBD1 (5 bases). This CDR3 comprises 18 residues. Deletions cut 3 bases from V and 0 bases from J, with 20 bases between. Germline lookup yields CDR1 KGHSH and CDR2 LQKENI. The CDR3 protein is CASSPAGGRGLTNYGYTF. CDR3 nucleotides: TGTGCCAGCTCACCGGCGGGGGGAAGAGGCCTTACTAACTATGGCTACACCTTC.

DNA of the CDR3: TGTGCCAGCAGCTTAGTTAGGCAGGGGCGAGAGACCCAGTACTTC. Its translation is CASSLVRQGRETQYF. The chain uses TRBV11-2 and TRBJ2-5, with D tentatively TRBD1 (6 bases). This CDR3 is built from 15 residues. V gave up 1 base and J gave up 4 bases, with 13 bases separating them. CDR1 is SGHAT and CDR2 is FQNNGV in the germline V gene.

The genes are TRBV30 and TRBJ2-2, with 8 bases identical to TRBD1. This CDR3 has 12 residues. CDR1 and CDR2 from the germline V gene are GTSNPN and SVGIG (reference sequence). J was trimmed by 7 bases and V by 4 bases; bases with no gene match: 2. CDR3 region: CAWTGGYGELFF. The CDR3, as DNA: TGTGCCTGGACAGGGGGCTACGGGGAGCTGTTTTTT.

The table lists this clone with a count of one. This chain links TRBV6-6 with TRBJ1-1; D possibly corresponds to TRBD1 (6 bases). The CDR3 contains 12 residues. The germline gives CDR1 MNHNY, CDR2 SVGAGI (reference sequence). Trimming took 7 bases from V and 5 from J, leaving 11 bases between them. The chain's CDR3 is CASTQGQTEAFF. CDR3 DNA: TGTGCCAGCACCCAGGGGCAAACTGAAGCTTTCTTT.

The gene calls are TRBV28 and TRBJ2-7; TRBD2 matches 12 bases. Germline V gene sequence: CDR1 MDHEN, CDR2 SYDVKM. CDR3 size: 18 residues. The V gene end was trimmed by 5 bases and the J gene end by 6 bases; junction bases not matched to a gene: 17. The chain's CDR3 is CASSTRETSGSRWGEQYF. CDR3 in DNA: TGTGCCAGCAGTACACGCGAGACTAGCGGGAGCCGATGGGGCGAGCAGTACTTC.

V and J are TRBV6-6 and TRBJ2-7; no clear D gene. Trimming removed 2 bases at V and 7 bases at J, with 9 bases between. This CDR3 comprises 12 residues. The germline V gene encodes CDR1 MNHNY and CDR2 SVGAGI (reference sequence). The CDR3 region has the DNA TGTGCCAGCAGTTACAGCGTGAGTGAGCAGTACTTC. Its protein is CASSYSVSEQYF.

V gene TRBV4-2 combines with J gene TRBJ2-1, with TRBD1 as a possible D gene (6 bases). V lost 4 bases to trimming and J lost 6 bases, with 16 bases between them. The CDR3 extends over 15 amino acids. Germline V gene sequence: CDR1 LGHNA, CDR2 YNFKEQ. The CDR3 DNA reads TGTGCCAGCAGCCGGACGACAGGTATCAGCAATGAGCAGTTCTTC. Amino acid sequence: CASSRTTGISNEQFF.

The chain recombines TRBV27 with TRBJ2-7, with 8 nucleotides matching TRBD1. Trimming removed 2 bases from V and 6 bases from J; junction bases left unmatched: 3. The CDR3 runs 13 residues. Germline CDR1 and CDR2: MNHEY and SMNVEV (reference sequence). CDR3 in amino acids: CASSLVTGVEQYF. CDR3 nucleotides: TGTGCCAGCAGTTTAGTGACAGGGGTCGAGCAGTACTTC.

The chain links TRBV6-5 to TRBJ1-1, with D possibly TRBD1 on 5 matching bases. V was clipped by 3 bases and J by 3 bases, with 14 bases between them. Per the germline V gene, CDR1 is MNHEY and CDR2 is SVGAGI. The CDR3 is 15 amino acids. As DNA, the CDR3 is TGTGCCAGCAGTTATCGGGCATGGGGGGACACTGAAGCTTTCTTT. Protein product: CASSYRAWGDTEAFF.

The rearrangement joins TRBV5-1 to TRBJ2-5; a possible D gene is TRBD1 (6 bases). The CDR3 spans 14 residues. Germline lookup yields CDR1 SGHRS and CDR2 YFSETQ. V lost 0 bases and J 0 bases, leaving 6 bases between the germline ends. As DNA, the CDR3 is TGCGCCAGCAGCTTGGGGGACAACCAAGAGACCCAGTACTTC. This translates into CASSLGDNQETQYF.

The chain is built from TRBV18 and TRBJ2-7; TRBD1 matches 7 bases. Germline CDR1 reads KGHSH; CDR2 reads LQKENI. This CDR3 comprises 14 residues. J lost 2 bases, V lost 1 base, and 2 bases had no gene match. This CDR3 is CASSPLQGAYEQYF. In DNA form, the CDR3 reads TGTGCCAGCTCACCACTGCAGGGGGCCTACGAGCAGTACTTC.

The chain recombines TRBV30 with TRBJ1-2, with D possibly TRBD1 on 6 matching bases. The CDR3 is made up of 15 amino acids. The germline V and J ends were trimmed by 5 bases and 4 bases, with 20 bases remaining between them. Looked up from germline, CDR1 is GTSNPN and CDR2 is SVGIG (reference sequence). The CDR3 DNA is TGTGCCTGGGGACAGAAGCCCTTCTGGGGCTATGGCTACACCTTC. Amino acids: CAWGQKPFWGYGYTF.

V gene TRBV10-3 combines with J gene TRBJ2-1; 9 bases map to TRBD2. Trimming cost V 0 bases and J 5 bases; bases outside gene matches: 5. The CDR3 runs 16 residues. Germline V CDR1 and CDR2: ENHRY, SYGVKD. The CDR3 DNA reads TGTGCCATCAGTGAGTCCCCTAGCGGGGCTGACAATGAGCAGTTCTTC. This codes for CAISESPSGADNEQFF.

This chain links TRBV6-5 with TRBJ2-5; 11 bases are a match to TRBD1. Trimming took 0 bases from V and 4 from J; bases not matched to a gene: 4. The germline gives CDR1 MNHEY, CDR2 SVGAGI. This CDR3 spans 16 amino acids. CDR3 region: CASSYSRTGGGETQYF. The DNA of the CDR3 is TGTGCCAGCAGTTACTCGAGGACAGGGGGCGGAGAGACCCAGTACTTC.

The chain links TRBV28 to TRBJ1-5; a weak D match, TRBD1 (6 bases). The CDR3 spans 14 residues. V lost 3 bases and J 8 bases, leaving 14 bases between the germline ends. Germline V gene sequence: CDR1 MDHEN, CDR2 SYDVKM. CDR3 bases: TGTGCCAGCAGTTTGGGTCTAGGGGGGGAGCCCCAGCATTTT. Its translation: CASSLGLGGEPQHF.

This chain connects TRBV6-1 to TRBJ2-3; D is undetermined. Trimming shortened V by 3 bases and J by 1 base, and 11 bases separated the two germline ends. The CDR3 extends over 15 amino acids. Per germline, CDR1 MNHNS and CDR2 SASEGT. CDR3 bases: TGTGCCAGCAGTGATCCTAGAGTTGGCACAGATACGCAGTATTTT. Encoded protein: CASSDPRVGTDTQYF.

The chain is built from TRBV4-2 and TRBJ2-3; 14 positions agree with TRBD2. The V gene end was trimmed by 4 bases and the J gene end by 5 bases; junction bases not matched to a gene: 14. There are 19 residues in the CDR3. From germline, CDR1 is LGHNA and CDR2 YNFKEQ. Here the CDR3 reads CASSRQHTTSGGAQDTQYF. For the CDR3, the DNA is TGTGCCAGCAGCCGACAACACACGACTAGCGGGGGGGCCCAAGATACGCAGTATTTT.

This chain uses TRBV6-1 with TRBJ2-7; the match to TRBD2 covers 8 bases. Trimming removed 5 bases from V and 4 bases from J; junction bases left unmatched: 7. Germline lookup yields CDR1 MNHNS and CDR2 SASEGT. This CDR3 comprises 14 residues. The CDR3 reads CASSSGGPGYEQYF. CDR3 nucleotides: TGTGCCAGCAGTAGCGGGGGCCCCGGGTACGAGCAGTACTTC.

This clone was seen a single time. The rearrangement uses TRBV4-1 and TRBJ1-3; no firm D call. This CDR3 has 13 residues. Per the germline V gene, CDR1 is MGHRA and CDR2 is YSYEKL. The V gene lost 5 bases and the J gene lost 4 bases, with 9 bases spanning the gap. This chain's CDR3 is CASSATEGNTIYF. In DNA, the CDR3 is TGCGCCAGCAGCGCCACAGAGGGAAACACCATATATTTT.

The genes are TRBV5-1 and TRBJ2-1, with TRBD2 matching over 8 bases. The germline V gene has CDR1 SGHRS and CDR2 YFSETQ. The V gene end was trimmed by 0 bases and the J gene end by 8 bases; junction bases not matched to a gene: 10. The CDR3 has 16 amino acids. CDR3 region: CASSLEIRGGGDEQFF. The CDR3 coding sequence is TGCGCCAGCAGCTTGGAGATCCGGGGGGGCGGGGATGAGCAGTTCTTC.

The CDR3 coding sequence is TGTGCCAGCAGCACCCGGACTACCTTTAATGAGCAGTTCTTC. The encoded protein is CASSTRTTFNEQFF. The chain employs TRBV13 and TRBJ2-1, with D perhaps matching TRBD2 (6 bases). The CDR3 covers 14 residues. V lost 5 bases to trimming and J lost 7 bases, with 15 bases between them. The germline CDR1 and CDR2 sequences are PRHDT and FYEKMQ (reference sequence).

The chain employs TRBV5-4 and TRBJ2-1; D possibly corresponds to TRBD2 (5 bases). Trimming cost V 1 base and J 7 bases, with 9 bases left between them. This CDR3 contains 13 residues. Per germline, CDR1 SGHNT and CDR2 YYREEE (reference sequence). The CDR3 coding sequence is TGTGCCAGCAGCTTGCCAGGCGGGAATGAGCAGTTCTTC. Translated: CASSLPGGNEQFF.

The chain uses TRBV5-1 and TRBJ2-7; 11 bases fit TRBD2. V was clipped by 2 bases and J by 6 bases; unmatched bases: 4. The CDR3 spans 14 residues. Germline assignment: CDR1 SGHRS and CDR2 YFSETQ. DNA for the CDR3: TGCGCCAGCAGCTTAGGGACTAGCGGATCCGAGCAGTACTTC. This sequence encodes CASSLGTSGSEQYF.

The J gene is TRBJ1-1, the V gene TRBV28; D may be TRBD1 (5 bases). Germline V lookup: CDR1 MDHEN, CDR2 SYDVKM. CDR3 size: 15 residues. V gave up 6 bases and J gave up 5 bases, with 19 bases separating them. CDR3 coding DNA: TGTGCCAGCAGACTTATTGACGGGACTGATACTGAAGCTTTCTTT. Translating gives CASRLIDGTDTEAFF. The full variable domain, in which reference TRBV28 and TRBJ1-1 provide the parts outside the CDR3, is DVKVTQSSRYLVKRTGEKVFLECVQDMDHENMFWYRQDPGLGLRLIYFSYDVKMKEKGDIPEGYSVSREKKERFSLILESASTNQTSMYLCASRLIDGTDTEAFFGQGTRLTVV.